A selection of T cell receptor beta chains follows, all from one sample in a study of cytomegalovirus exposure and HLA in healthy donors. Sequencing used immunoSEQ multiplex PCR; TCRdb keeps in-frame clones, though not all of them. The repertoire holds 150,000 to 200,000 clones, with around 81% as singletons. The specimen was PBMCs. Source of these receptors: a man between 18 and 29 years old in good health and CMV-seronegative. Each CDR3 is given with its conserved first and last residue. A D gene is named only where the DNA matches it firmly. A clone size is listed for some rows: how often the clone was seen (once, few, many), or a class if it is expanded.

>TRBV6-1|NA|once|TRBJ2-3
CASSEYPSWRDADTQYF
TGTGCCAGCAGTGAATATCCTAGCTGGCGGGATGCAGATACGCAGTATTTT
>TRBV7-9|TRBD1|NA|TRBJ1-2
CASSAGQGTYTF
TGTGCCAGCAGCGCAGGACAGGGGACTTACACCTTC
>TRBV28|TRBD1|few|TRBJ1-5
CASSATRQGAYGNQPQHF
TGTGCCAGCAGTGCCACAAGGCAGGGGGCGTATGGCAATCAGCCCCAGCATTTT
>TRBV28|TRBD2|NA|TRBJ2-4
CASSRRLAGVSDIQYF
TGTGCCAGCAGTCGGCGTCTAGCGGGAGTAAGTGACATTCAGTACTTC
>TRBV5-4|NA|few|TRBJ1-2
CASSQTFSGYGYTF
TGTGCCAGCAGCCAGACATTTTCCGGCTATGGCTACACCTTC
>TRBV6-1|TRBD1|NA|TRBJ1-2
CASSEVMGGQGVYGYTF
TGTGCCAGCAGTGAAGTAATGGGGGGACAGGGGGTCTACGGCTACACCTTC
>TRBV27|TRBD1|NA|TRBJ1-2
CASSLSTGDYGYTF
TGTGCCAGCAGTTTATCTACAGGGGACTATGGCTACACCTTC
>TRBV10-1|TRBD2|NA|TRBJ2-5
CASRTSSGGGQETQYF
TGCGCCAGCAGAACCTCTAGCGGGGGAGGCCAAGAGACCCAGTACTTC
>TRBV19|TRBD1|once|TRBJ2-1
CASSTGQGADEQFF
TGTGCCAGTAGTACCGGACAGGGGGCCGATGAGCAGTTCTTC
>TRBV21-1|NA|NA|TRBJ1-5
CASRGGESEPQHF
TGTGCCAGCAGGGGGGGGGAATCAGAGCCCCAGCATTTT
>TRBV25-1|TRBD1|NA|TRBJ1-2
CASSAVTGETYGYTF
TGTGCCAGCAGTGCGGTGACAGGGGAGACCTATGGCTACACCTTC
>TRBV4-1|TRBD2|NA|TRBJ2-1
CASRHGLAGGRRLDNEQFF
TGCGCCAGCAGGCACGGACTAGCGGGAGGGCGTCGGTTGGACAATGAGCAGTTCTTC
>TRBV5-1|NA|NA|TRBJ2-2
CASSLEGPPAGELFF
TGCGCCAGCAGCTTGGAGGGGCCACCCGCCGGGGAGCTGTTTTTT
>TRBV4-2|TRBD2|NA|TRBJ2-3
CASSQDELAGGSDTQYF
TGTGCCAGCAGCCAAGATGAACTAGCGGGAGGGTCAGATACGCAGTATTTT
>TRBV11-1|TRBD2|NA|TRBJ2-3
CASSLARLAGIDTQYF
TGTGCCAGCAGCTTAGCCCGACTAGCGGGTATCGATACGCAGTATTTT
>TRBV19|NA|NA|TRBJ1-5
CASRIGVRSNQPQHF
TGTGCCAGTAGAATAGGGGTGAGGAGCAATCAGCCCCAGCATTTT
>TRBV7-7|TRBD2|NA|TRBJ2-1
CASSLAMGGYNEQFF
TGTGCTAGCAGCTTAGCCATGGGGGGGTACAATGAGCAGTTCTTC
>TRBV18|TRBD1|NA|TRBJ1-4
CASSPQGANEKLFF
TGTGCCAGCTCACCGCAGGGGGCTAATGAAAAACTGTTTTTT
>TRBV25-1|TRBD2|NA|TRBJ2-1
CATALAGGRRSSYNEQFF
TGTGCCACCGCTCTAGCGGGGGGTCGACGGAGCTCCTACAATGAGCAGTTCTTC
>TRBV18|NA|NA|TRBJ1-3
CASSPFSSGNTIYF
TGTGCCAGCTCACCCTTTTCCTCTGGAAACACCATATATTTT
>TRBV9|NA|NA|TRBJ2-3
CASSVAKDPTRTSTDTQYF
TGTGCCAGCAGCGTAGCTAAGGACCCGACTAGAACGAGCACAGATACGCAGTATTTT
>TRBV7-9|TRBD1|NA|TRBJ2-7
CASSFRQGGNPDGYEQYF
TGTGCCAGCAGCTTCCGACAGGGGGGCAACCCCGATGGATACGAGCAGTACTTC
>TRBV7-2|NA|NA|TRBJ2-3
CASSLRGAQGTDTQYF
TGTGCCAGCAGCTTACGTGGGGCGCAGGGCACAGATACGCAGTATTTT
>TRBV5-6|TRBD1|NA|TRBJ2-7
CASSWGQGAQGYEQYF
TGTGCCAGCAGCTGGGGACAGGGGGCTCAGGGCTACGAGCAGTACTTC
>TRBV12-2|NA|NA|TRBJ1-4
CASRGQGIEEKLFF
TGTGCAAGTCGCGGACAGGGGATCGAGGAAAAACTGTTTTTT
>TRBV7-3|NA|NA|TRBJ2-2
CASSPYLGELFF
TGTGCCAGCAGCCCCTACCTCGGGGAGCTGTTTTTT
>TRBV11-2|TRBD2|NA|TRBJ2-3
CASSLLGGGLSGTADTQYF
TGTGCCAGCAGCTTATTGGGTGGGGGACTAAGCGGGACTGCAGATACGCAGTATTTT
>TRBV2|NA|NA|TRBJ1-5
CASSERRVPGPQHF
TGTGCCAGCAGTGAACGGCGGGTCCCAGGGCCCCAGCATTTT
>TRBV7-9|TRBD2|NA|TRBJ2-3
CASSLVMGGSTDTQYF
TGTGCCAGCAGCTTAGTTATGGGGGGGAGCACAGATACGCAGTATTTT
>TRBV4-1|NA|NA|TRBJ2-6
CASSPLGSGANVLTF
TGCGCCAGCAGCCCCCTCGGCTCTGGGGCCAACGTCCTGACTTTC
>TRBV28|NA|NA|TRBJ2-3
CASTSPPGLATITDTQYF
TGTGCCAGCACCTCCCCACCGGGACTCGCCACTATCACAGATACGCAGTATTTT
>TRBV5-1|NA|NA|TRBJ1-1
CASSPDRKTEAFF
TGCGCCAGCAGCCCCGACAGGAAAACTGAAGCTTTCTTT
>TRBV20-1|NA|NA|TRBJ1-1
CSAFRGDEAFF
TGCAGTGCTTTCAGGGGTGATGAAGCTTTCTTT
>TRBV27|NA|once|TRBJ2-2
CASSPAGGRRTGELFF
TGTGCCAGCAGTCCCGCCGGGGGGCGCAGAACCGGGGAGCTGTTTTTT
>TRBV28|TRBD2|once|TRBJ2-7
CASSSPSGTGYEQYF
TGTGCCAGCAGTTCTCCGAGCGGGACCGGCTACGAGCAGTACTTC
>TRBV4-3|TRBD2|NA|TRBJ2-7
CASSQHPPSGGSYEQYF
TGCGCCAGCAGCCAACACCCCCCCAGCGGGGGGAGCTACGAGCAGTACTTC
>TRBV19|NA|once|TRBJ2-1
CASRGGGSYNEQFF
TGTGCCAGTAGAGGGGGGGGATCCTACAATGAGCAGTTCTTC
>TRBV9|NA|NA|TRBJ2-2
CASSDRQGLGTGELFF
TGTGCCAGCAGTGATCGACAGGGACTCGGCACCGGGGAGCTGTTTTTT
>TRBV19|NA|NA|TRBJ1-5
CASSKQGGGQPQHF
TGTGCCAGTAGTAAGCAGGGAGGGGGTCAGCCCCAGCATTTT
>TRBV11-2|NA|NA|TRBJ1-2
CASSSIHYGYTF
TGTGCCAGCAGCTCAATCCACTATGGCTACACCTTC
>TRBV5-1|NA|NA|TRBJ2-5
CASSLAETGGGTQYF
TGCGCCAGCAGCTTGGCCGAAACAGGGGGGGGGACCCAGTACTTC
>TRBV11-2|TRBD2|NA|TRBJ2-5
CASSLVPRGVFQETQYF
TGTGCCAGCAGCTTAGTCCCGCGGGGGGTATTCCAAGAGACCCAGTACTTC
>TRBV5-4|NA|NA|TRBJ2-1
CASSLGVEAPNEQFF
TGTGCCAGCAGCTTGGGGGTTGAGGCGCCCAATGAGCAGTTCTTC
>TRBV6-8|TRBD2|NA|TRBJ2-3
CARYRGGDLLAGGGRHTDTQYF
TGTGCCAGGTATCGCGGGGGCGACTTACTAGCGGGGGGAGGTAGGCACACAGATACGCAGTATTTT
>TRBV10-3|TRBD1|NA|TRBJ1-5
CAISALRGDNQPQHF
TGTGCCATCAGTGCACTCAGGGGGGATAATCAGCCCCAGCATTTT
>TRBV29-1|NA|NA|TRBJ2-5
CSARQAKETQYF
TGCAGCGCCCGACAGGCTAAAGAGACCCAGTACTTC
>TRBV10-1|TRBD1|NA|TRBJ1-1
CASSATTGEDTEAFF
TGCGCCAGCAGTGCAACGACAGGGGAGGATACTGAAGCTTTCTTT
>TRBV6-6|NA|NA|TRBJ1-1
CASRIGEGMDYTEAFF
TGTGCCAGCAGGATTGGGGAGGGGATGGACTACACTGAAGCTTTCTTT
>TRBV2|NA|NA|TRBJ1-2
CASSAAGRNGGYTF
TGTGCCAGCAGCGCTGCGGGCAGGAATGGTGGCTACACCTTC
>TRBV5-8|NA|once|TRBJ1-1
CASSLPGQTIEAFF
TGTGCCAGCAGCTTGCCGGGACAAACGATTGAAGCTTTCTTT